The 29 T cell receptor beta chains below come from one sample, sequenced in a study of T cell repertoires in cytomegalovirus infection. MiXCR, run by TCRdb on the reads, gives a single entry per CDR3 protein. The top ten clones hold more than 8.5% of a sample with 450,000 to 600,000 distinct CDR3 sequences, 11% of them seen once. What was sequenced was PBMCs. All receptors come from a human donor in good health (CMV status not recorded). Some clones in this sample may be carry-over from other donors' samples.

This clonotype was counted ten times or more. The chain uses TRBV9 and TRBJ1-5; D remains ambiguous. The CDR3 runs to 15 residues. The V gene's germline CDR1 is SGDLS and CDR2 YYNGEE. V lost 0 bases, J lost 3 bases, and 10 bases lay in between. CDR3 sequence reads: CASSVEGGFNQPQHF. CDR3 in DNA: TGTGCCAGCAGCGTAGAAGGCGGTTTCAATCAGCCCCAGCATTTT.

This clonotype was detected only a few times. V is TRBV6-5 and J is TRBJ1-2; no definite D call. The germline gives CDR1 MNHEY, CDR2 SVGAGI. Between the trimmed V and J ends, which lost 2 bases and 2 bases, there was a span of 6 bases. This CDR3 has 13 residues. In DNA form, the CDR3 reads TGTGCCAGCAGTTACGGGGTGAACTATGGCTACACCTTC. It yields the protein CASSYGVNYGYTF.

This rearrangement joins TRBV11-2 to TRBJ2-3; 9 nucleotides align to TRBD1. V lost 4 bases, J lost 2 bases, and 4 bases stayed unmatched. There are 15 residues in the CDR3. Germline V gives CDR1 SGHAT, CDR2 FQNNGV. CDR3 sequence reads: CASSSQGAFTDTQYF. CDR3 nucleotide sequence: TGTGCCAGCAGCTCACAGGGGGCATTCACAGATACGCAGTATTTT.

The DNA for the CDR3 is TGTGCCAGCTCCCAACAAAACTATGGCTACACCTTC. Translated: CASSQQNYGYTF. The chain employs TRBV18 and TRBJ1-2; D gene ambiguous. Trimming removed 6 bases from V and 2 bases from J, with 7 bases in between. The CDR3 is 12 residues long. The germline V gene encodes CDR1 KGHSH and CDR2 LQKENI.

The chain uses TRBV20-1 and TRBJ2-3; D perhaps matches TRBD1 (6 bases). CDR3 size: 14 residues. CDR1 is DFQATT and CDR2 is SNEGSKA in the germline V gene (reference sequence). Trimming pared 6 bases from V and 3 bases from J, leaving 16 bases between. The CDR3 protein is CSALRGGFTDTQYF. DNA for the CDR3: TGCAGTGCCCTTAGAGGGGGATTTACAGATACGCAGTATTTT.

This clonotype was seen at least ten times. V usage is TRBV10-3 and J usage is TRBJ1-3, with 8 positions matching TRBD1. The germline CDR1 and CDR2 sequences are ENHRY and SYGVKD. The trim removed 1 base at V and 2 bases at J, leaving 4 bases unmatched. The CDR3 runs to 16 residues. DNA of the CDR3: TGTGCCATCAGTGAGTTCAAACAGGGGGCTGGAAACACCATATATTTT. Its protein is CAISEFKQGAGNTIYF.

The chain uses TRBV5-1 and TRBJ1-2, with D uncertain. The germline V and J ends were trimmed by 1 base and 2 bases, with 6 bases remaining between them. Germline lookup yields CDR1 SGHRS and CDR2 YFSETQ. CDR3 length: 13 amino acids. The CDR3 DNA is TGCGCCAGCAGCTTGCACCGAAACTATGGCTACACCTTC. Translated, it gives CASSLHRNYGYTF.

A few counts support this clonotype. The genes are TRBV2 and TRBJ2-5; tentative D call: TRBD2 (6 bases). Trimming took 6 bases from V and 1 from J, leaving 15 bases between them. Looked up from germline, CDR1 is SNHLY and CDR2 is FYNNEI. The length of the CDR3 is 15 residues. The CDR3 DNA reads as TGTGCCAGCAGATGGTCTAGCGTCCGCCAAGAGACCCAGTACTTC. Translation gives CASRWSSVRQETQYF.

This clonotype was observed at least ten times. The V gene is TRBV10-3, the J gene TRBJ1-2, with 7 bases lining up with TRBD1. Trimming took 8 bases from V and 5 from J; bases not matched to a gene: 8. Germline CDR1 and CDR2: ENHRY and SYGVKD. The CDR3 length is 13 residues. The CDR3 DNA is TGTGCCATCGCCGAGGGACAGATATATGGCTACACCTTC. It specifies CAIAEGQIYGYTF.

This clonotype was counted only a few times. The chain couples TRBV19 to TRBJ1-6; 8 bases agree with TRBD1. Germline V gene sequence: CDR1 LNHDA, CDR2 SQIVND (reference sequence). The V gene end was trimmed by 6 bases and the J gene end by 7 bases; junction bases not matched to a gene: 2. The CDR3 contains 13 residues. The CDR3 reads CASRQGGNSPLHF. DNA for the CDR3: TGTGCCAGTAGACAGGGGGGGAATTCACCCCTCCACTTT.

In this sample, this clonotype turned up many times. DNA of the CDR3: TGTGCCAGCAGCTTGGGTGAGGGAGATCAGCCCCAGCATTTT. Amino acids: CASSLGEGDQPQHF. V and J are TRBV5-5 and TRBJ1-5; D remains ambiguous. Germline values: CDR1 SGHKS, CDR2 YYEKEE (reference sequence). CDR3 length: 14 amino acids. V was pared by 0 bases and J by 5 bases, with 9 bases between.

As to this clonotype: The junction shows a germline mismatch at one end, possibly a read error. V gene TRBV19 combines with J gene TRBJ1-2; tentatively, D is TRBD1 (5 bases). The CDR3 has 13 amino acids. Germline lookup yields CDR1 LNHDA and CDR2 SQIVND (reference sequence). The CDR3 sequence: CASSVQGTGGHTF. The CDR3 DNA follows: TGTGCCAGTAGTGTCCAGGGCACAGGTGGCCACACCTTC.

This clonotype was found a few times. The chain uses TRBV28 and TRBJ2-1, with 10 bases fitting TRBD2. Trimming removed 8 bases from V and 4 bases from J; junction bases left unmatched: 8. Germline CDR1 MDHEN, CDR2 SYDVKM. The CDR3 runs to 15 residues. The CDR3 region is CASLVGLADYNEQFF. In nucleotides, the CDR3 is TGTGCCAGCCTCGTAGGACTAGCGGATTACAATGAGCAGTTCTTC.

The V gene is TRBV3-1, the J gene TRBJ1-1, with D perhaps TRBD1 (5 bases). CDR1 LGHDT and CDR2 YNNKEL come from the germline V gene (reference sequence). Trimming removed 4 bases from V and 4 bases from J, with 13 bases in between. The CDR3 has 14 residues. For the CDR3, the DNA is TGTGCCAGCAGCCCTCAACTCGGGGCCACTGAAGCTTTCTTT. Its protein product is CASSPQLGATEAFF.

This chain connects TRBV30 to TRBJ1-1, with D uncertain. This CDR3 has 13 residues. The germline V and J ends were trimmed by 1 base and 4 bases, with 10 bases remaining between them. Germline V lookup: CDR1 GTSNPN, CDR2 SVGIG (reference sequence). CDR3 residues: CAWSAVGSTEAFF. DNA for the CDR3: TGTGCCTGGAGTGCCGTGGGGAGCACTGAAGCTTTCTTT.

This clonotype occurred many times. This rearrangement joins TRBV12-3 or TRBV12-4 to TRBJ2-1; 7 bases align to TRBD2. This CDR3 region has 11 residues. V lost 3 bases, J lost 16 bases, and 6 bases stayed unmatched. In DNA form, the CDR3 reads TGTGCCAGCAGTTTGGGAGGGCCTAATTTCTTC. This codes for CASSLGGPNFF.

The CDR3 loop reads CASSPRGEESSYNEQFF. The CDR3 coding sequence is TGTGCCAGCAGCCCCCGGGGAGAGGAGAGCTCCTACAATGAGCAGTTCTTC. V is TRBV11-3 and J is TRBJ2-1, with a weak D call TRBD2 (5 bases). Germline lookup yields CDR1 SGHNT and CDR2 YENEEA. The ends were cut back, 5 bases at V and 0 bases at J, with 17 bases in the middle. The CDR3 extends over 17 amino acids.

This clonotype was detected ten times or more. The rearrangement links TRBV5-1 to TRBJ1-4; TRBD1 is a possible D gene (5 bases). Germline V gene data show CDR1 as SGHRS and CDR2 as YFSETQ. V gave up 8 bases and J gave up 6 bases, with 17 bases separating them. This CDR3 comprises 14 residues. The CDR3 DNA sequence: TGCGCCAGTCGGGACTCCTCTGAGGATGAAAAACTGTTTTTT. This gives the protein CASRDSSEDEKLFF.

This chain uses TRBV29-1 with TRBJ2-6; a weak D match, TRBD2 (5 bases). The CDR3 runs to 16 residues. The ends were cut back, 0 bases at V and 3 bases at J, with 12 bases in the middle. Germline assignment: CDR1 SQVTM and CDR2 ANQGSEA. The CDR3 nucleotides are TGCAGCGTTGAAGAGTCAGAGGGTGGTGGGGCCAACGTCCTGACTTTC. Its translation: CSVEESEGGGANVLTF.

The chain recombines TRBV20-1 with TRBJ2-4; a possible D gene is TRBD1 (5 bases). There are 16 residues in the CDR3. V lost 2 bases, J lost 6 bases, and 20 bases lay in between. From germline, CDR1 is DFQATT and CDR2 SNEGSKA (reference sequence). The CDR3 sequence is CSARPQESRTLNIQYF. The CDR3 DNA reads as TGCAGTGCTAGACCACAGGAGTCCCGAACTTTAAACATTCAGTACTTC.

This clonotype was counted ten times or more. The V call is TRBV7-2, the J call TRBJ2-3; D possibly corresponds to TRBD2 (6 bases). The V and J ends lost 1 base and 2 bases respectively, with 16 bases between them. The CDR3 runs 17 residues. In germline, CDR1 is SGHTA, CDR2 FQGNSA. In DNA form, the CDR3 reads TGTGCCAGCAGCTTAGTCCGGGGGAGGCCTTCCACAGATACGCAGTATTTT. Translating gives CASSLVRGRPSTDTQYF.

The table lists this clonotype with many counts. The chain has TRBV7-6 and TRBJ2-5; 7 nucleotides agree with TRBD1. The CDR3 covers 15 residues. J was trimmed by 2 bases and V by 4 bases; bases with no gene match: 7. Germline V CDR1 and CDR2: SGHVS, FNYEAQ. CDR3 bases: TGTGCCAGCAGCTGGATTTCGACAGGGCAAGAGACCCAGTACTTC. Its protein product is CASSWISTGQETQYF. The whole variable domain, remainder taken from reference TRBV7-6 and TRBJ2-5, is GAGVSQSPRYKVTKRGQDVALRCDPISGHVSLYWYRQALGQGPEFLTYFNYEAQQDKSGLPNDRFSAERPEGSISTLTIQRTEQRDSAMYRCASSWISTGQETQYFGPGTRLLVL.

In this sample, this clonotype turned up many times. The chain links TRBV29-1 to TRBJ1-1; 10 bases are a match to TRBD1. This CDR3 comprises 14 residues. Germline V gene lookup returns CDR1 SQVTM and CDR2 ANQGSEA. Unmatched junction bases numbered 8, after V lost 6 bases and J lost 4 bases. DNA for the CDR3: TGCAGCGTAGGGGACAGGGGTATTGGCACTGAAGCTTTCTTT. Protein: CSVGDRGIGTEAFF.

The rearrangement uses TRBV12-3 or TRBV12-4 and TRBJ1-6; D uncertain. V dropped 5 bases and J dropped 7 bases, with 15 bases sitting between them. The CDR3 is made up of 15 amino acids. DNA of the CDR3: TGTGCCAGCAGTCGGTCTATGGGAAAAAATTCACCCCTCCACTTT. Its translation is CASSRSMGKNSPLHF.

This clonotype was seen at least ten times. The CDR3 protein is CASRVSWWREKGTGELFF. DNA of the CDR3: TGTGCCAGCAGAGTAAGCTGGTGGCGGGAGAAGGGAACCGGGGAGCTGTTTTTT. J is TRBJ2-2 and V is TRBV28, with TRBD2 identical over 7 bases. V lost 6 bases to trimming and J lost 5 bases; unmatched junction nucleotides: 18. Germline V gene sequence: CDR1 MDHEN, CDR2 SYDVKM. This CDR3 is built from 18 residues.

This clonotype was recorded many times. The gene calls are TRBV7-6 and TRBJ2-2; 10 bases map to TRBD2. V dropped 4 bases and J dropped 9; count of bases not matched to a gene: 11. The CDR3 is made up of 16 amino acids. From germline, CDR1 is SGHVS and CDR2 FNYEAQ. Here the CDR3 reads CASSSSGSPYSRELFF. The CDR3 nucleotides are TGTGCCAGCAGCTCTAGCGGGAGCCCTTACTCCCGGGAGCTGTTTTTT.

This clonotype was counted only a few times. The gene calls are TRBV10-3 and TRBJ2-7; D possibly uses TRBD1 or TRBD2 (5 bases each). The V end lost 11 bases, the J end lost 3 bases, and 14 bases lay between the germline ends. Per the germline V gene, CDR1 is ENHRY and CDR2 is SYGVKD. CDR3 length equals 12 residues. In DNA, the CDR3 is TGTGCCTCCGGGGCAGGGAACTACGAGCAGTACTTC. Translation gives CASGAGNYEQYF.

The genes are TRBV12-5 and TRBJ1-5; D unclear. V lost 1 base, J lost 6 bases, and 10 bases lay in between. CDR1 and CDR2 (germline): LGHNT, FRNRAP. The CDR3 has 14 residues. CDR3 in DNA: TGTGCTAGTGGTTTGGAGGCTGGAAGTCAGCCCCAGCATTTT. The encoded protein is CASGLEAGSQPQHF.

This clonotype was detected only a few times. J is TRBJ1-4 and V is TRBV7-9; D unclear. The CDR3 extends over 18 amino acids. Germline V gene lookup returns CDR1 SEHNR and CDR2 FQNEAQ (reference sequence). V shed 7 bases and J shed 4 bases, with 25 bases lying between them. CDR3 nucleotide sequence: TGTGCCAGCAATAACTTTAACGAGGTGGCAGGTCTTAATGAAAAACTGTTTTTT. Residues: CASNNFNEVAGLNEKLFF.